This TCR beta chain was sequenced for a study of cytomegalovirus exposure and HLA in healthy donors. As concerns this clone: Its antigen is still unknown.

In germline, CDR1 is SGHAT, CDR2 FQNNGV. This CDR3 has 17 amino acids. Trimming stripped 3 bases from V and 0 bases from J, with 12 bases between. Whole-study results and caveats: Previously analyzed data showed that most TCR beta V segments were productive at a frequency of about 87% or about 30%. When analyzed later, a missense DCLRE1C variant was found to be linked to TCR beta V- and J-gene trimming.

It was with 60 Vbeta and 13 Jbeta primers that the PCR ran. This table comes from immunoSEQ multiplex PCR, and its TCRdb copy is limited to in-frame clones, with some not included. The sample records approximately 44,000 clones, about 85% being singletons. The sequenced material came from PBMCs. This sequence originates from a man in his fifties in good health and CMV-seronegative. The genes are TRBV11-2 and TRBJ2-6, with D perhaps matching TRBD1 (5 bases). The CDR3 spells CASSLGRVGSGANVLTF. CDR3 sequence (DNA): TGTGCCAGCAGCTTGGGCAGGGTGGGCTCTGGGGCCAACGTCCTGACTTTC. The full variable domain, with the rest looked up from reference TRBV11-2 and TRBJ2-6, is EAGVAQSPRYKIIEKRQSVAFWCNPISGHATLYWYQQILGQGPKLLIQFQNNGVVDDSQLPKDRFSAERLKGVDSTLKIQPAKLEDSAVYLCASSLGRVGSGANVLTFGAGSRLTVL.